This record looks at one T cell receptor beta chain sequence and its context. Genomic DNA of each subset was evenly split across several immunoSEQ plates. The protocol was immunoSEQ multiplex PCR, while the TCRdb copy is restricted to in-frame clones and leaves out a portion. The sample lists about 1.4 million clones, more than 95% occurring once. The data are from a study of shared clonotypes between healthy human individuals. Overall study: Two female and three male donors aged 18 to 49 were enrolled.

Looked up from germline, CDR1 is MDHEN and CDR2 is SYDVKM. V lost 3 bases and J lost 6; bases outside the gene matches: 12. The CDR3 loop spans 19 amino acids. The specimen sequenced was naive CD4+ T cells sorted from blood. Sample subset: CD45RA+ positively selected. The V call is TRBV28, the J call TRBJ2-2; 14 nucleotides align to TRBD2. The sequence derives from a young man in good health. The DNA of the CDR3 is TGTGCCAGCAGTTTTTTCCCGGGACTAGCGGGAGATGGCGCCGGGGAGCTGTTTTTT. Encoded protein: CASSFFPGLAGDGAGELFF.